This T cell receptor (beta chain) was sequenced for a study of Ad26.COV2.S vaccination and SARS-CoV-2 variants (dated by TCRdb to about 2021). As for the study more broadly: Donors in the vaccine arm were drawn from COV1001, a multicentre, randomized, double-blind, placebo-controlled phase I-IIa trial testing Ad26.COV2.S in healthy adults. Dosing of Ad26.COV2.S was intramuscular, at either 5x10^10 or 1x10^11 viral particles, delivered as one shot or as two shots spaced 56 days apart. The specificity and breadth of SARS-CoV-2-reactive T cell receptors after Ad26.COV2.S vaccination were assessed by TCRbeta repertoire sequencing. The TCR-sequenced set comprised around 30 samples: approximately 20 Ad26.COV2.S vaccine recipients, 5 placebo recipients and 8 SARS-CoV-2 convalescent individuals. Trial participants were randomized into five groups of five: low-dose or high-dose Ad26.COV2.S given once or twice, or placebo on both occasions. Investigators did not know the trial group allocation while performing experiments and assessing outcomes. Results and caveats for the whole study, not just this receptor: After vaccination, spike-specific CD8+ and CD4+ T cell responses were reported to show substantial breadth. Vaccine and placebo recipients had comparable non-spike TCR breadth, which fits with the vaccine containing only spike. Ad26.COV2.S recipients had higher spike-specific TCR breadth than placebo recipients (P = 0.0014). According to the authors, total T cell responses may have been underestimated by the TCR breadth and depth analyses. The study was not powered to compare responses between vaccine doses or regimens.

This clone showed up just a few times. What this receptor recognizes is not known. Per-base qualities were not stored, and no clone one base away is much larger. The treatment or condition label here, explained by the study, means: about 20 received Ad26.COV2.S at low or high dose, single or two shots; five or six received placebo; per-sample allocation not given. For vaccine and placebo recipients, repertoires were sequenced using samples collected on day 63 after the first injection. In Cohort 1b, around 25 adults aged 18-55 years were enrolled at a single site in Boston, USA, between 29 July and 7 August 2020. As a vaccine, Ad26.COV2.S was a replication-incompetent adenovirus type 26 vector that expressed a prefusion-stabilized SARS-CoV-2 spike protein derived from the original Wuhan strain. The immunoSEQ Assay was the method used to sequence TCRbeta CDR3 regions. After extraction, genomic DNA underwent amplification by bias-controlled multiplex PCR, followed by high-throughput sequencing. As for how the authors treated the data: To quantify the absolute abundance of every unique TCRbeta CDR3 region, sequences were collapsed and filtered. T cell fraction was estimated by normalization of TCRbeta template counts to usable DNA, with usable DNA being measured through amplification of reference genes present in all nucleated cells. Repertoire TCRs were annotated as SARS-CoV-2-specific when V gene, CDR3 amino acid sequence and J gene were exactly matched to a known reactive TCR set. The reference SARS-CoV-2 TCR set was derived from MIRA and filtered for enrichment in COVID-19-positive ImmuneCODE repertoires, a step that removed public or cross-reactive TCRs. Using the MIRA antigens, annotated TCRs were further analysed by specific ORF or by position within an ORF. Depth was the summed frequency of annotated unique rearrangements, while breadth was defined as annotated unique rearrangements over total unique productive rearrangements. Two-sided Wilcoxon rank-sum tests were applied when comparing TCR breadth between groups. Sourced from immuneACCESS, this table was stored by TCRdb with only in-frame sequences that have V and J called. A share of the clones is absent; for the studies checked, an unresolved V gene accounts for under half, and the remainder has no known explanation. The V and J calls and the clone size are those of that table, but D and trimming were determined from the DNA. This sample has 400,000 to 450,000 clones in its table, and 90% of those were observed once. The biggest ten clones account for 12% of the sample.

The CDR3 holds 15 amino acids from the cysteine to the phenylalanine. Only the CDR3 portion is preserved as DNA: 45 bases, with reading frame beginning at the first base. Looking up the germline V gene yields CDR1 SGHDT and CDR2 YYEEEE. V lost 6 bases and J lost 2 bases; the stretch between them is 15 bases long. The chain links TRBV5-6 with TRBJ2-1; a weak D assignment points to TRBD1 (7 bases agree). The receptor's source is a person aged 18-60 years who received the Ad26.COV2.S COVID-19 vaccine or a placebo. This material consisted of peripheral blood, taken in a trial of Ad26.COV2.S vaccine versus placebo. CDR3 sequence: CASTRQGGPYNEQFF. DNA sequence: TGTGCCAGCACCCGACAGGGAGGCCCCTACAATGAGCAGTTCTTC.